This T cell receptor beta chain was sequenced for a study of CD8+CD57+ T cells in acquired aplastic anemia. Study-wide results and caveats: Patients and controls had CD8+ Simpson's diversity values that were not significantly distinct. About 30 CD8+ CDR3 sequences occurred in both the patients and the controls.

The TCR beta profiling, which covered VDJ combination and CDR3 sequence, was carried out using genomic DNA as the template. TCRdb itself ran the reads through MiXCR, one entry per CDR3 protein. Of 450,000 to 550,000 distinct CDR3 sequences listed, 25% to 40% are singletons. Patients who underwent sequencing had shown CD8+CD57+ cell expansion by flow cytometry. The CDR3 contains 15 residues. Germline CDR1 MNHEY, CDR2 SVGAGI. The germline V and J ends were trimmed by 0 bases and 7 bases, with 10 bases remaining between them. Regarding this clonotype: No antigen is known for it.

This chain joins TRBV6-5 and TRBJ1-6; tentatively, D is TRBD1 (6 bases). The sequence derives from a human donor with aplastic anemia. Material for sequencing was sorted CD4+, CD8+, or CD8+CD57+ T cells (not recorded which) from PBMCs. This chain's CDR3 is CASSYSSQGNSPLHF. In DNA form, the CDR3 reads TGTGCCAGCAGTTACTCGTCCCAGGGGAATTCACCCCTCCACTTT.